The 25 T cell receptor beta chains given below trace back to one sample, sequenced in a study of T cell responses to AZD1222 COVID-19 vaccine. Method: immunoSEQ multiplex PCR; TCRdb's copy keeps in-frame clones and lacks some. In the table there are some 200,000 clones, 90% to 95% of which are singletons. This material consisted of peripheral blood, taken 28 days after the second AZD1222 dose. The receptors originated from an adult who received the AZD1222 COVID-19 vaccine.

The chain joins TRBV4-2 to TRBJ2-1, with TRBD2 identical over 8 bases. The ends lost 0 bases at V and 1 base at J; junction bases unmatched: 5. CDR3 length: 17 amino acids. From germline, CDR1 is LGHNA and CDR2 YNFKEQ. This chain's CDR3 is CASSQDRGGGSYNEQFF. CDR3 sequence (DNA): TGTGCCAGCAGCCAAGATCGTGGCGGGGGGTCCTACAATGAGCAGTTCTTC.

The rearrangement uses TRBV12-3 or TRBV12-4 and TRBJ2-3; 7 bases match TRBD1. The CDR3 is 12 residues long. V shed 1 base, J shed 9 bases, and the junction held 1 base outside the gene matches. The CDR3 nucleotides are TGTGCCAGCAGTTTAGTGACAGGGACGCAGTATTTT. This gives the protein CASSLVTGTQYF.

The chain employs TRBV2 and TRBJ1-5; unclear D gene. Trimming took 7 bases from V and 5 from J, leaving 18 bases between them. This CDR3 is built from 15 residues. Germline assignment: CDR1 SNHLY and CDR2 FYNNEI. The CDR3 here is CASIKDASLDQPQHF. The CDR3 DNA reads TGTGCCAGCATTAAGGACGCCTCCTTGGATCAGCCCCAGCATTTT.

The rearrangement uses TRBV6-2 or TRBV6-3 and TRBJ1-6; TRBD1 aligns across 9 bases. Germline lookup yields CDR1 MNHEY and CDR2 SVGEGT. CDR3 size: 19 residues. J gave up 0 bases and V 4 bases, and 10 bases lay outside the gene matches. DNA for the CDR3: TGTGCCAGCAGTTGGGAAAACAGGGGGCCGAGCTCCTATAATTCACCCCTCCACTTT. It specifies CASSWENRGPSSYNSPLHF.

The chain carries TRBV18 and TRBJ2-7; 8 bases are shared with TRBD1. Germline V lookup: CDR1 KGHSH, CDR2 LQKENI. J was trimmed by 1 base and V by 4 bases; bases with no gene match: 6. CDR3 length: 15 amino acids. CDR3 residues: CASSLSGTGSYEQYF. CDR3 nucleotides: TGTGCCAGCTCACTATCCGGGACAGGTTCCTACGAGCAGTACTTC.

A remark on this clone: The same CDR3 can be traced to other DNA sequences in this sample. The V and J genes are TRBV11-3 and TRBJ2-1, with 9 positions matching TRBD1. The V gene's germline CDR1 is SGHNT and CDR2 YENEEA. J gave up 9 bases and V 5 bases, and 11 bases lay outside the gene matches. The CDR3 has 15 residues. The DNA for the CDR3 is TGTGCCAGCAGCCACCGATCGACAGGGGGAAGTGAGCAGTTCTTC. Amino acids: CASSHRSTGGSEQFF.

This chain connects TRBV25-1 to TRBJ2-1, with a tentative D call TRBD2 (6 bases). V gave up 2 bases and J gave up 4 bases, with 21 bases separating them. Germline lookup yields CDR1 MGHDK and CDR2 SYGVNS. The CDR3 is 18 residues long. The CDR3 nucleotides are TGTGCCAGCAGTGAAATTCCCGGGGCGGGGATCCGGTACAATGAGCAGTTCTTC. Amino acids: CASSEIPGAGIRYNEQFF.

The chain recombines TRBV5-1 with TRBJ2-6; the D is unclear. Germline assignment: CDR1 SGHRS and CDR2 YFSETQ. V was trimmed by 0 bases and J by 0 bases, leaving 10 bases between them. The CDR3 is 17 residues long. Here the CDR3 reads CASSLGARGSGANVLTF. The CDR3 DNA follows: TGCGCCAGCAGCTTGGGGGCGCGAGGCTCTGGGGCCAACGTCCTGACTTTC.

The CDR3 sequence: CAISGTGGVQPQHF. CDR3 sequence (DNA): TGTGCCATCAGTGGAACAGGGGGCGTGCAGCCCCAGCATTTT. J is TRBJ1-5 and V is TRBV10-3; 9 bases match TRBD1. Germline V gives CDR1 ENHRY, CDR2 SYGVKD. The V and J ends lost 4 bases and 7 bases, in that order; junction bases with no gene match: 5. CDR3 size: 14 residues.

The CDR3 reads CASSYAGQGADEQYF. The DNA for the CDR3 is TGTGCCAGCAGTTACGCTGGGCAGGGGGCAGACGAGCAGTACTTC. The gene calls are TRBV6-2 or TRBV6-3 and TRBJ2-7; 8 nucleotides agree with TRBD1. This CDR3 is 15 amino acids long. CDR1 is MNHEY, CDR2 SVGEGT, per germline. Losses at the gene ends were 2 bases for V and 5 bases for J; bases not matched to a gene: 8.

The gene calls are TRBV6-5 and TRBJ2-3; tentative D call: TRBD1 (7 bases). This CDR3 has 16 residues. The V end lost 2 bases, the J end lost 6 bases, and 18 bases lay between the germline ends. Per germline, CDR1 MNHEY and CDR2 SVGAGI. CDR3 DNA: TGTGCCAGCAGTTACGGGCTAGCGCCCAGGGGGGATACGCAGTATTTT. This codes for CASSYGLAPRGDTQYF.

V usage is TRBV5-8 and J usage is TRBJ2-7, with 9 bases identical to TRBD1. V shed 5 bases, J shed 2 bases, and the junction held 11 bases outside the gene matches. The germline V gene has CDR1 SGHTS and CDR2 YDEGEE. This CDR3 is 16 amino acids long. The CDR3 region is CASRSGWGQGTYEQYF. Written as DNA, the CDR3 is TGTGCCAGCAGGAGTGGTTGGGGACAGGGAACCTACGAGCAGTACTTC.

The CDR3: CASSPGLADEQFF. As DNA, the CDR3 is TGTGCCAGCAGCCCCGGACTAGCCGATGAGCAGTTCTTC. The chain joins TRBV27 to TRBJ2-1; 8 bases are a match to TRBD2. The V segment lost 6 bases and the J segment 8 bases; nucleotides outside the gene matches: 6. CDR1 and CDR2 from the germline V gene are MNHEY and SMNVEV (reference sequence). This CDR3 is built from 13 residues.

The V call is TRBV23-1, the J call TRBJ1-2, with D tentatively TRBD1 (5 bases). Being an ORF, TRBV23-1 has a function that is uncertain. The CDR3 consists of 15 residues. The V end lost 2 bases, the J end lost 3 bases, and 13 bases lay between the germline ends. The CDR3 region is CASSQLGGFDYGYTF. In DNA form, the CDR3 reads TGCGCCAGCAGTCAACTTGGGGGATTTGACTATGGCTACACCTTC.

Remarks on this clone: One end of the junction does not line up with germline, which may come from a read error. The V call is TRBV18, the J call TRBJ1-2, with 7 bases lining up with TRBD1. This CDR3 has 14 amino acids. Germline V gives CDR1 KGHSH, CDR2 LQKENI. CDR3 sequence: CASSPQGLDDGYTF. As DNA, the CDR3 is TGTGCCAGCTCGCCACAGGGGCTCGACGATGGCTACACCTTC.

The rearrangement links TRBV9 to TRBJ1-5, with D perhaps matching TRBD1 (5 bases). V was cut by 3 bases and J by 7 bases, with 11 bases left in between. Per germline, CDR1 SGDLS and CDR2 YYNGEE. CDR3 length: 13 residues. The CDR3 bases are TGTGCCAGCAGCGGGACTGGGGGGCAGCCCCAGCATTTT. The encoded protein is CASSGTGGQPQHF.

V and J are TRBV19 and TRBJ1-2; tentatively, D is TRBD1 (5 bases). Trimming cost V 3 bases and J 2 bases, with 7 bases left between them. The CDR3 runs to 13 residues. Germline V gene lookup returns CDR1 LNHDA and CDR2 SQIVND (reference sequence). The DNA for the CDR3 is TGTGCCAGTAGTATGGGGACGAACTATGGCTACACCTTC. Amino acids: CASSMGTNYGYTF.

This chain's CDR3 is CSAGTGREKLFF. The CDR3 region has the DNA TGCAGCGCCGGGACAGGGCGTGAAAAACTGTTTTTT. The genes are TRBV29-1 and TRBJ1-4; 9 bases are a match to TRBD1. CDR1 and CDR2 from the germline V gene are SQVTM and ANQGSEA. Trimming cost V 7 bases and J 7 bases; bases outside gene matches: 4. The CDR3 consists of 12 residues.

This chain uses TRBV10-2 with TRBJ2-5; possibly TRBD1 for D (6 bases). This CDR3 has 13 residues. Germline CDR1 is WSHSY and CDR2 is SAAADI. V shed 2 bases and J shed 10 bases, with 14 bases lying between them. CDR3 loop: CASSEGGSGGQYF. In nucleotides, the CDR3 is TGCGCCAGCAGTGAGGGGGGCAGTGGTGGCCAGTACTTC.

This chain uses TRBV7-9 with TRBJ2-1; the D call may be TRBD1 or TRBD2 (6 bases each). Germline CDR1 and CDR2: SEHNR and FQNEAQ (reference sequence). The CDR3 extends over 15 amino acids. The V end lost 2 bases, the J end lost 3 bases, and 11 bases lay between the germline ends. The CDR3 bases are TGTGCCAGCAGCTTAACGGGGGCGATCTACAATGAGCAGTTCTTC. Protein product: CASSLTGAIYNEQFF.

The J gene is TRBJ2-3, the V gene TRBV19; 8 bases match TRBD2. Germline-derived CDR1 and CDR2 are LNHDA and SQIVND (reference sequence). This CDR3 comprises 13 residues. V dropped 7 bases and J dropped 6; count of bases not matched to a gene: 6. The CDR3 DNA reads TGTGCCAGTATGCCGGGGGGGCTGGATACGCAGTATTTT. This translates into CASMPGGLDTQYF.

As regards this clone: Additional DNA sequences in this sample encode the identical CDR3. The chain recombines TRBV19 with TRBJ2-7, with TRBD1 as a possible D gene (6 bases). CDR1 LNHDA and CDR2 SQIVND come from the germline V gene (reference sequence). V was pared by 5 bases and J by 0 bases, with 11 bases between. The CDR3 is made up of 14 amino acids. The CDR3 spells CASSLSTGSYEQYF. In DNA, the CDR3 is TGTGCCAGTAGTCTCTCGACAGGCTCCTACGAGCAGTACTTC.

About this clone itself: The same CDR3 arises from other DNA sequences in this sample as well. The chain uses TRBV9 and TRBJ2-3; D unresolved. The CDR3 is 16 amino acids. Trimming left V 0 bases short and J 1 base short, with 12 bases between. Germline V gene lookup returns CDR1 SGDLS and CDR2 YYNGEE. The CDR3 DNA reads TGTGCCAGCAGCGTAGTCCCCCGATGGGGCACAGATACGCAGTATTTT. It translates to CASSVVPRWGTDTQYF.

The V call is TRBV2, the J call TRBJ1-1; D not resolved. The CDR3 loop spans 13 amino acids. V lost 2 bases to trimming and J lost 2 bases, with 6 bases between them. CDR1 and CDR2 (germline): SNHLY, FYNNEI. The chain's CDR3 is CASSEQLNTEAFF. Written as DNA, the CDR3 is TGTGCCAGCAGTGAACAGCTAAACACTGAAGCTTTCTTT.

The chain recombines TRBV20-1 with TRBJ2-1; D unresolved. The ends were cut back, 6 bases at V and 11 bases at J, with 14 bases in the middle. The CDR3 contains 11 residues. From germline, CDR1 is DFQATT and CDR2 SNEGSKA (reference sequence). The CDR3 DNA follows: TGCAGTGCCCGCCCCAGCAGCCAGCAGTTCTTC. Translating gives CSARPSSQQFF.